These T cell receptor beta chains were read from a single sample in a study of blood T cell repertoires in COVID-19. TCRdb keeps only in-frame clones here, not all; method: immunoSEQ multiplex PCR. The sample comprises 250,000 or so clones, roughly 86% of which are singletons, and roughly 8% rests with the top ten. What was sequenced was peripheral blood. These receptors originate from a man aged 35 to 55 with active or convalescent COVID-19. Each CDR3 is given with its conserved first and last residue. D genes are given only for firm matches.

V gene: TRBV5-4
D gene: TRBD1
J gene: TRBJ1-2
CDR3 protein: CASSSWGRGNDGYTF
CDR3 DNA: TGTGCCAGCAGCTCCTGGGGCAGGGGGAATGATGGCTACACCTTC

V gene: TRBV6-1
D gene: TRBD1
J gene: TRBJ2-5
CDR3 protein: CASSDHADREETQYF
CDR3 DNA: TGTGCCAGCAGTGACCACGCGGACAGGGAAGAGACCCAGTACTTC

V gene: TRBV11-2
D gene: TRBD1
J gene: TRBJ1-5
CDR3 protein: CASSPGTGAAQPQHF
CDR3 DNA: TGTGCCAGCAGTCCCGGAACAGGGGCCGCTCAGCCCCAGCATTTT

V gene: TRBV3-1/TRBV3-2
D gene: TRBD1
J gene: TRBJ2-3
CDR3 protein: CASSHGQGWGTDTQYF
CDR3 DNA: TGTGCCAGCAGCCATGGACAGGGGTGGGGCACAGATACGCAGTATTTT

V gene: TRBV2
D gene: TRBD1
J gene: TRBJ1-2
CDR3 protein: CASSGDRGRSYGYTF
CDR3 DNA: TGTGCCAGCAGTGGCGACAGGGGGCGATCCTATGGCTACACCTTC

V gene: TRBV6-2/TRBV6-3
D gene: .
J gene: TRBJ1-2
CDR3 protein: CASSYQGGYYGYTF
CDR3 DNA: TGTGCCAGCAGTTACCAGGGAGGGTACTATGGCTACACCTTC

V gene: TRBV10-1
D gene: TRBD2
J gene: TRBJ2-1
CDR3 protein: CASSEAAAGGYNEQFF
CDR3 DNA: TGCGCCAGCAGTGAAGCGGCAGCGGGAGGTTACAATGAGCAGTTCTTC

V gene: TRBV19
D gene: TRBD2
J gene: TRBJ2-1
CDR3 protein: CASRARGAGGYNEQFF
CDR3 DNA: TGTGCCAGTAGGGCTCGGGGGGCGGGAGGATACAATGAGCAGTTCTTC

V gene: TRBV9
D gene: TRBD2
J gene: TRBJ2-7
CDR3 protein: CASSPRASGGYEQYF
CDR3 DNA: TGTGCCAGCAGCCCCCGGGCTAGCGGGGGATACGAGCAGTACTTC

V gene: TRBV6-5
D gene: .
J gene: TRBJ2-6
CDR3 protein: CASSYSRFTGANVLTF
CDR3 DNA: TGTGCCAGCAGTTACTCACGGTTTACCGGGGCCAACGTCCTGACTTTC

V gene: TRBV7-9
D gene: TRBD1
J gene: TRBJ2-7
CDR3 protein: CASSQAAGGYEQYF
CDR3 DNA: TGTGCCAGCAGCCAAGCGGCAGGGGGCTACGAGCAGTACTTC